Shown below are 25 T cell receptor beta chains from a single sample sequenced in a study of blood T cell repertoires in COVID-19 (dated by TCRdb to about 2020). Receptor libraries were prepared by the immunoSEQ multiplex PCR assay. Held by TCRdb, this immuneACCESS table contains in-frame sequences only and omits some clones. Under half of the omission traces to an unresolved V gene where checked; the cause of the rest is unknown. The sample table contains 15,000 to 20,000 clones; only one count was recorded for 80% of them. Jointly, the top ten make up 11% of the sample. Sequenced material: peripheral blood. The receptor set was obtained from an elderly man with acute or convalescent COVID-19.

In this sample, this clone turned up once. The chain carries TRBV7-9 and TRBJ2-1, with D tentatively TRBD2 (5 bases). The CDR3 covers 15 residues. V was trimmed by 5 bases and J by 6 bases, leaving 17 bases between them. Germline CDR1 is SEHNR and CDR2 is FQNEAQ (reference sequence). CDR3 DNA sequence: TGTGCCAGCAGCCGCCCGGACGGAGGATCCAATGAGCAGTTCTTC. As protein: CASSRPDGGSNEQFF. Filled out from reference TRBV7-9 and TRBJ2-1, the complete variable domain reads DTGVSQNPRHKITKRGQNVTFRCDPISEHNRLYWYRQTLGQGPEFLTYFQNEAQLEKSRLLSDRFSAERPKGSFSTLEIQRTEQGDSAMYLCASSRPDGGSNEQFFGPGTRLTVL.

The chain links TRBV5-1 to TRBJ1-3, with 9 bases matching TRBD1. The CDR3 runs 15 residues. V shed 4 bases, J shed 2 bases, and the junction held 4 bases outside the gene matches. Germline V CDR1 and CDR2: SGHRS, YFSETQ. The CDR3 region is CASSPGTGTGNTIYF. CDR3 sequence (DNA): TGCGCCAGCAGCCCCGGGACAGGGACTGGAAACACCATATATTTT.

The chain links TRBV4-3 to TRBJ1-5; TRBD1 agrees at 7 bases. Germline V CDR1 and CDR2: LGHNA, YSLEER. The junction had 5 bases not matched to a gene; V was cut back by 1 base and J by 5 bases. The CDR3 contains 15 residues. In DNA, the CDR3 is TGCGCCAGCAGCCAAGCCAGGGGGGAGGATCAGCCCCAGCATTTT. Translation: CASSQARGEDQPQHF.

V is TRBV15 and J is TRBJ2-7; D is possibly TRBD1 (6 bases). Germline CDR1 LNHNV, CDR2 YYDKDF (reference sequence). There are 15 residues in the CDR3. The V end lost 0 bases, the J end lost 5 bases, and 14 bases lay between the germline ends. The CDR3 is CATSRDGNRVHEQYF. CDR3 in DNA: TGTGCCACCAGCAGAGATGGAAACAGGGTCCACGAGCAGTACTTC. Complete variable domain (other parts from reference TRBV15 and TRBJ2-7): DAMVIQNPRYQVTQFGKPVTLSCSQTLNHNVMYWYQQKSSQAPKLLFHYYDKDFNNEADTPDNFQSRRPNTSFCFLDIRSPGLGDTAMYLCATSRDGNRVHEQYFGPGTRLTVT.

The J gene is TRBJ1-2, the V gene TRBV7-3, with TRBD1 identical over 9 bases. J was trimmed by 6 bases and V by 1 base; bases with no gene match: 0. Germline loops: CDR1 SGHTA, CDR2 FQGTGA. The CDR3 covers 13 residues. The CDR3 region is CASSLRDRDGYTF. As DNA, the CDR3 is TGTGCCAGCAGCTTAAGGGACAGGGATGGCTACACCTTC.

This clone was detected only a few times. This chain joins TRBV7-9 and TRBJ2-1; 8 bases are a match to TRBD1. V gave up 5 bases and J gave up 7 bases; unmatched junction bases: 7. CDR3 length: 14 amino acids. Germline-derived CDR1 and CDR2 are SEHNR and FQNEAQ (reference sequence). The CDR3 is CASSPDRAPNEQFF. The CDR3, as DNA: TGTGCCAGCAGCCCGGACAGGGCGCCGAATGAGCAGTTCTTC.

The chain couples TRBV3-1 (or the pseudogene TRBV3-2) to TRBJ2-5, with a tentative D call TRBD2 (5 bases). Trimming stripped 0 bases from V and 3 bases from J, with 8 bases between. The germline CDR1 and CDR2 sequences are LGHDT and YNNKEL (reference sequence). This CDR3 is 14 amino acids long. The chain's CDR3 is CASSQDLREETQYF. As DNA, the CDR3 is TGTGCCAGCAGCCAAGATCTGAGGGAAGAGACCCAGTACTTC.

In DNA, the CDR3 is TGTGCCAGCAGCCGCCCCACCGGGGGGCCGAACACTGAAGCTTTCTTT. Translated, it gives CASSRPTGGPNTEAFF. The J gene is TRBJ1-1, the V gene TRBV4-2, with D possibly being TRBD1 (6 bases). Germline CDR1 and CDR2: LGHNA and YNFKEQ. CDR3 length: 16 residues. Trimming took off 4 bases at V and 1 base at J, with 16 bases between the two ends.

This chain uses TRBV12-3 or TRBV12-4 with TRBJ2-3, with a possible D match to TRBD2 (5 bases). The CDR3 is made up of 12 amino acids. Trimming shortened V by 8 bases and J by 5 bases, and 11 bases separated the two germline ends. The CDR3 bases are TGTGCCAGCTCGGGATGGGAAGATACGCAGTATTTT. Its protein product is CASSGWEDTQYF.

V is TRBV18 and J is TRBJ1-4; 7 bases map to TRBD1. Germline V CDR1 and CDR2: KGHSH, LQKENI. The CDR3 sequence is 15 residues long. The V segment lost 3 bases and the J segment 2 bases; nucleotides outside the gene matches: 3. The CDR3 bases are TGTGCCAGCTCACCGACGACAGGGACTAATGAAAAACTGTTTTTT. The encoded protein is CASSPTTGTNEKLFF.

The rearrangement links TRBV5-8 to TRBJ1-2, with a possible D match to TRBD1 (6 bases). The V and J ends lost 3 bases and 9 bases respectively, with 9 bases between them. CDR1 SGHTS and CDR2 YDEGEE come from the germline V gene. The CDR3 is 11 residues long. In nucleotides, the CDR3 is TGTGCCAGCAGCTCCAGGGGTAGCTACACCTTC. It encodes CASSSRGSYTF.

The chain's CDR3 is CASSFGQGGTEAFF. DNA for the CDR3: TGTGCCAGCAGCTTTGGACAGGGGGGGACTGAAGCTTTCTTT. V usage is TRBV7-2 and J usage is TRBJ1-1; 10 bases fit TRBD1. The CDR3 sequence is 14 residues long. The J segment lost 5 bases and the V segment lost 3 bases, leaving 3 bases of the junction unmatched. Germline lookup yields CDR1 SGHTA and CDR2 FQGNSA.

The J gene is TRBJ1-5, the V gene TRBV7-2; 7 bases fit TRBD1. There are 13 residues in the CDR3. In germline, CDR1 is SGHTA, CDR2 FQGNSA. V dropped 5 bases and J dropped 7; count of bases not matched to a gene: 5. The chain's CDR3 is CASSPQGVQPQHF. Written as DNA, the CDR3 is TGTGCCAGCAGCCCCCAGGGGGTCCAGCCCCAGCATTTT.

The rearrangement joins TRBV7-8 to TRBJ2-3; D remains ambiguous. The CDR3 has 14 residues. V shed 6 bases and J shed 0 bases, with 10 bases lying between them. Germline V gene data show CDR1 as SGHVS and CDR2 as FQNEAQ. CDR3 sequence (DNA): TGTGCCAGCAGAATGAAACTAAGCACAGATACGCAGTATTTT. Translated, it gives CASRMKLSTDTQYF.

The chain employs TRBV11-2 and TRBJ1-6; tentative D call: TRBD1 (5 bases). Trimming stripped 5 bases from V and 7 bases from J, with 9 bases between. The CDR3 sequence is 13 residues long. Germline lookup yields CDR1 SGHAT and CDR2 FQNNGV. The DNA for the CDR3 is TGTGCCAGCAGCACGACAGAAAATTCACCCCTCCACTTT. Translation gives CASSTTENSPLHF. The full variable domain, its missing parts supplied by reference TRBV11-2 and TRBJ1-6, is EAGVAQSPRYKIIEKRQSVAFWCNPISGHATLYWYQQILGQGPKLLIQFQNNGVVDDSQLPKDRFSAERLKGVDSTLKIQPAKLEDSAVYLCASSTTENSPLHFGNGTRLTVT.

The rearrangement joins TRBV18 to TRBJ2-5; 8 nucleotides line up with TRBD1. V lost 3 bases to trimming and J lost 0 bases; unmatched junction nucleotides: 3. This CDR3 spans 15 amino acids. From germline, CDR1 is KGHSH and CDR2 LQKENI. CDR3 protein: CASSPRGPYQETQYF. The DNA of the CDR3 is TGTGCCAGCTCACCCAGGGGGCCCTACCAAGAGACCCAGTACTTC.

The CDR3 protein is CASSSTSNQPQHF. Written as DNA, the CDR3 is TGTGCCAGCAGTTCCACTTCCAATCAGCCCCAGCATTTT. The chain uses TRBV28 and TRBJ1-5; the D is unclear. The V end lost 4 bases, the J end lost 3 bases, and 7 bases lay between the germline ends. The germline V gene encodes CDR1 MDHEN and CDR2 SYDVKM. The CDR3 is 13 amino acids.

The chain links TRBV7-2 to TRBJ1-5; D is undetermined. Per germline, CDR1 SGHTA and CDR2 FQGNSA. The germline V and J ends were trimmed by 6 bases and 9 bases, with 15 bases remaining between them. The CDR3 extends over 13 amino acids. CDR3 DNA sequence: TGTGCCAGCAGTGATAGAGGTGGTGTGCCCCAGCATTTT. Its translation is CASSDRGGVPQHF.

CDR3 sequence: CASSYDIGRINEKLFF. The CDR3 DNA reads as TGTGCCAGCAGTTACGACATTGGGAGAATTAATGAAAAACTGTTTTTT. The gene calls are TRBV6-5 and TRBJ1-4; D not resolved. The CDR3 consists of 16 residues. V was pared by 2 bases and J by 4 bases, with 14 bases between. Germline assignment: CDR1 MNHEY and CDR2 SVGAGI.

The rearrangement uses TRBV7-9 and TRBJ2-2, with 12 bases identical to TRBD2. Germline V gene sequence: CDR1 SEHNR, CDR2 FQNEAQ (reference sequence). The CDR3 length is 17 residues. The V gene end was trimmed by 2 bases and the J gene end by 6 bases; junction bases not matched to a gene: 7. CDR3 protein: CASSLRGLAGKAGELFF. For the CDR3, the DNA is TGTGCCAGCAGCTTACGCGGACTAGCGGGGAAGGCCGGGGAGCTGTTTTTT. The variable domain in full, with the rest retrieved from reference TRBV7-9 and TRBJ2-2, is DTGVSQNPRHKITKRGQNVTFRCDPISEHNRLYWYRQTLGQGPEFLTYFQNEAQLEKSRLLSDRFSAERPKGSFSTLEIQRTEQGDSAMYLCASSLRGLAGKAGELFFGEGSRLTVL.

This clone was seen once. The chain uses TRBV6-5 and TRBJ2-7, with 12 bases fitting TRBD1. Germline V gene data show CDR1 as MNHEY and CDR2 as SVGAGI. The length of the CDR3 is 16 residues. Germline trimming cut 5 bases from V and 4 bases from J; bases unmatched to any gene: 9. CDR3 coding DNA: TGTGCCAGCAGTAACTTTGGGACAGGGGGCAGGTACGAGCAGTACTTC. Amino acid sequence: CASSNFGTGGRYEQYF.

In its sample, this clone was seen once. The chain recombines TRBV5-1 with TRBJ1-1; D gene unclear. Per the germline V gene, CDR1 is SGHRS and CDR2 is YFSETQ. V was pared by 0 bases and J by 2 bases, with 8 bases between. The CDR3 runs to 14 residues. CDR3 protein: CASSLGSENTEAFF. In DNA, the CDR3 is TGCGCCAGCAGCTTGGGCTCAGAAAACACTGAAGCTTTCTTT.

The J gene is TRBJ1-2, the V gene TRBV30, with D tentatively TRBD1 (5 bases). CDR1 and CDR2 from the germline V gene are GTSNPN and SVGIG (reference sequence). The CDR3 is 12 residues long. V was shortened by 1 base and J by 4 bases, with 7 bases between the two germline ends. CDR3 nucleotides: TGTGCCTGGAGTGGTGGGGCCTATGGCTACACCTTC. It translates to CAWSGGAYGYTF. The full variable domain, in which reference TRBV30 and TRBJ1-2 provide the parts outside the CDR3, is SQTIHQWPATLVQPVGSPLSLECTVEGTSNPNLYWYRQAAGRGLQLLFYSVGIGQISSEVPQNLSASRPQDRQFILSSKKLLLSDSGFYLCAWSGGAYGYTFGSGTRLTVV.

The V and J genes are TRBV6-4 and TRBJ1-2; no clear D. V lost 4 bases and J lost 4, with 13 bases in between. CDR3 length equals 14 residues. Germline assignment: CDR1 MRHNA and CDR2 SNTAGT. For the CDR3, the DNA is TGTGCCAGCAGTGCCTCAACCGGGAGCTATGGCTACACCTTC. This translates into CASSASTGSYGYTF.

CDR3 nucleotides: TGTGCCAGCAGCGCCCTTGCGGGGGGGCGGAATGAGCAGTTCTTC. Translation gives CASSALAGGRNEQFF. The gene calls are TRBV9 and TRBJ2-1, with 9 nucleotides matching TRBD2. There are 15 residues in the CDR3. The germline CDR1 and CDR2 sequences are SGDLS and YYNGEE. Losses at the gene ends were 3 bases for V and 7 bases for J; bases not matched to a gene: 8. Full variable domain (remainder filled in from reference TRBV9 and TRBJ2-1): DSGVTQTPKHLITATGQRVTLRCSPRSGDLSVYWYQQSLDQGLQFLIQYYNGEERAKGNILERFSAQQFPDLHSELNLSSLELGDSALYFCASSALAGGRNEQFFGPGTRLTVL.